A selection of T cell receptor beta chains follows, all from one sample in a study of shared clonotypes between healthy human individuals. The table came from immunoSEQ multiplex PCR; TCRdb's copy has only in-frame clones and leaves some out. This sample has 110,000 or so clones, with 55% to 80% found just once. The sample taken for sequencing was memory CD8+ T cells sorted from blood. Source of these receptors: a woman under 40 in good health. The conserved cysteine and the conserved F or W are not part of the CDR3 here. A D gene is named only where the DNA matches it firmly. Clone sizes are given selectively: once, few, many, or a class where the clone is expanded.

size	V	D	length	J	CDR3
.	TRBV2	.	9	TRBJ2-3	ASEGAGTQY
.	TRBV2	.	10	TRBJ1-2	ASRRDWDGYT
.	TRBV6-5	TRBD1	12	TRBJ1-6	ASSVGQENSPLH
few	TRBV6-4	.	12	TRBJ2-3	ASSDGGEADTQY
once	TRBV11-2	.	11	TRBJ2-1	ASSHPDYNEQF
.	TRBV2	TRBD1	12	TRBJ1-1	ASRRQGPNTEAF
few	TRBV28	.	9	TRBJ2-7	ASGHRYEQY
many	TRBV4-1	.	14	TRBJ2-7	ASSQETGNPSYEQY
.	TRBV19	TRBD1	11	TRBJ2-7	ASRKGGLYEQY
.	TRBV29-1	TRBD1	10	TRBJ2-7	SVSGGSYEQY
few	TRBV9	TRBD1	13	TRBJ2-7	ASSVGGDSYYEQY
.	TRBV11-1	.	10	TRBJ1-1	ASSRGNTEAF
.	TRBV5-6	.	11	TRBJ2-7	ASSSGTFYEQY
.	TRBV9	.	13	TRBJ1-4	ASSPTTRINEKLF
once	TRBV27	.	11	TRBJ2-7	ASSPDSNYEQY
.	TRBV11-3	.	11	TRBJ1-1	ASSFQENTEAF
few	TRBV6-5	.	14	TRBJ2-6	ASSYSPPDGANVLT